The 15 T cell receptor beta chains below were found in one sample sequenced in a study of cytomegalovirus exposure and HLA in healthy donors. The PCR used 60 Vbeta and 13 Jbeta primers. Libraries were prepared by immunoSEQ multiplex PCR; TCRdb keeps only in-frame clonotypes and omits some of them. This sample has 33,000 or so clones, with 65% to 85% found just once. Sequencing was performed on PBMCs. These receptors were collected from a woman aged 25 to 39 in good health and CMV-seropositive.

J is TRBJ1-5 and V is TRBV6-1; the D gene is possibly TRBD1 (5 bases). The CDR3 extends over 13 amino acids. Germline lookup yields CDR1 MNHNS and CDR2 SASEGT. V was trimmed by 7 bases and J by 1 base, leaving 8 bases between them. The CDR3 protein is CASNRQSNQPQHF. In DNA, the CDR3 is TGTGCCAGCAACAGACAGAGCAATCAGCCCCAGCATTTT.

The chain employs TRBV6-5 and TRBJ2-1, with 10 bases matching TRBD2. Per germline, CDR1 MNHEY and CDR2 SVGAGI. The CDR3 runs to 16 residues. The V segment lost 0 bases and the J segment 5 bases; nucleotides outside the gene matches: 4. The CDR3 protein is CASSYSIAGGHNEQFF. The CDR3 DNA is TGTGCCAGCAGTTACTCAATAGCGGGGGGCCACAATGAGCAGTTCTTC.

The genes are TRBV13 and TRBJ2-7; 7 bases align to TRBD1. Trimming took 5 bases from V and 0 from J; bases not matched to a gene: 7. Germline assignment: CDR1 PRHDT and CDR2 FYEKMQ (reference sequence). The CDR3 runs 15 residues. CDR3 sequence: CASSNDRVSSYEQYF. The CDR3 DNA reads as TGTGCCAGCAGCAACGACAGGGTTAGCTCCTACGAGCAGTACTTC. Combining the CDR3 with reference TRBV13 and TRBJ2-7 gives the whole variable domain AAGVIQSPRHLIKEKRETATLKCYPIPRHDTVYWYQQGPGQDPQFLISFYEKMQSDKGSIPDRFSAQQFSDYHSELNMSSLELGDSALYFCASSNDRVSSYEQYFGPGTRLTVT.

The rearrangement joins TRBV6-1 to TRBJ1-6; possible D gene TRBD1, 6 bases. This CDR3 has 15 residues. CDR1 and CDR2 (germline): MNHNS, SASEGT. Trimming took 3 bases from V and 5 from J, leaving 11 bases between them. The CDR3 loop is CASSEGPGDNSPLHF. The CDR3 DNA reads as TGTGCCAGCAGTGAGGGGCCAGGGGATAATTCACCCCTCCACTTT.

The chain recombines TRBV29-1 with TRBJ1-2, with TRBD1 identical over 8 bases. This CDR3 is built from 15 residues. J gave up 2 bases and V 0 bases, and 5 bases lay outside the gene matches. Germline-derived CDR1 and CDR2 are SQVTM and ANQGSEA. As DNA, the CDR3 is TGCAGCGTTGAAGAAAGACGGACAGGGAACTATGGCTACACCTTC. It translates to CSVEERRTGNYGYTF.

The J gene is TRBJ1-1, the V gene TRBV9, with a weak D call TRBD1 (5 bases). Germline CDR1 SGDLS, CDR2 YYNGEE. The V end lost 4 bases, the J end lost 5 bases, and 24 bases lay between the germline ends. The CDR3 contains 17 residues. The CDR3 is CASSSQTLPEGPTEAFF. In nucleotides, the CDR3 is TGTGCCAGCAGCTCACAAACCCTTCCGGAGGGGCCGACTGAAGCTTTCTTT.

CDR3 nucleotides: TGTGCCAGCAGTTACTCTGGGACAGGGGGTGAAAAACTGTTTTTT. It specifies CASSYSGTGGEKLFF. The chain combines TRBV6-6 with TRBJ1-4; the match to TRBD1 covers 11 bases. The germline CDR1 and CDR2 sequences are MNHNY and SVGAGI (reference sequence). The CDR3 is 15 residues long. V lost 0 bases, J lost 7 bases, and 1 base stayed unmatched.

CDR3 DNA: TGTGCCTGGAGTGTCCGAGCGCGGGAGACCCAGTACTTC. It yields the protein CAWSVRARETQYF. This chain links TRBV30 with TRBJ2-5; D ambiguous. The V gene's germline CDR1 is GTSNPN and CDR2 SVGIG (reference sequence). This CDR3 region has 13 residues. V dropped 0 bases and J dropped 5 bases, with 10 bases sitting between them.

Comments on this clone: One end of the junction is discordant with germline, which a read error may explain. This chain joins TRBV7-9 and TRBJ1-2; 7 nucleotides line up with TRBD1. The germline V gene has CDR1 SEHNR and CDR2 FQNEAQ (reference sequence). The CDR3 extends over 12 amino acids. In nucleotides, the CDR3 is TGTTCCAGCAGCTTGGACAGGTTCGGCTACACCTTC. Translated: CSSSLDRFGYTF.

The chain is built from TRBV25-1 and TRBJ2-7; unclear D gene. Germline V lookup: CDR1 MGHDK, CDR2 SYGVNS. The CDR3 length is 11 residues. Between the trimmed V and J ends, which lost 7 bases and 0 bases, there was a span of 4 bases. CDR3: CASTSSYEQYF. In DNA, the CDR3 is TGTGCCAGCACCTCCTCCTACGAGCAGTACTTC.

The chain carries TRBV5-6 and TRBJ2-7; D is unclear. The V end was cut by 2 bases, the J end by 6 bases, with 15 bases between. Germline V lookup: CDR1 SGHDT, CDR2 YYEEEE. The CDR3 consists of 14 residues. In DNA form, the CDR3 reads TGTGCCAGCAGCTTCACCGGGTTCTTGGCCGAGCAGTACTTC. Translating gives CASSFTGFLAEQYF.

The V and J genes are TRBV27 and TRBJ1-1; 9 bases align to TRBD1. The V gene end was trimmed by 5 bases and the J gene end by 7 bases; junction bases not matched to a gene: 8. CDR3 size: 14 residues. Germline values: CDR1 MNHEY, CDR2 SMNVEV (reference sequence). CDR3 nucleotide sequence: TGTGCCAGCAGTAACCTGGACAGGGGAAATGAAGCTTTCTTT. Its translation is CASSNLDRGNEAFF.

This chain joins TRBV28 and TRBJ1-4; TRBD1 matches 8 bases. V lost 5 bases to trimming and J lost 8 bases; unmatched junction nucleotides: 7. The CDR3 is 14 amino acids. Per germline, CDR1 MDHEN and CDR2 SYDVKM. The CDR3 DNA sequence: TGTGCCAGCAGTCGGGGACAGGCACGCGAAAAACTGTTTTTT. Translating it yields CASSRGQAREKLFF.

DNA of the CDR3: TGCAGCGTTTCCCCCGGGACACCCACCGGGGAGCTGTTTTTT. This encodes CSVSPGTPTGELFF. This sequence joins TRBV29-1 and TRBJ2-2; D perhaps matches TRBD1 (6 bases). Between the trimmed V and J ends, which lost 5 bases and 4 bases, there was a span of 14 bases. The CDR3 length is 14 residues. Germline V gene sequence: CDR1 SQVTM, CDR2 ANQGSEA.

The chain is built from TRBV5-1 and TRBJ1-2; D remains unclear. CDR1 and CDR2 (germline): SGHRS, YFSETQ. The CDR3 contains 14 residues. The germline V and J ends were trimmed by 0 bases and 4 bases, with 10 bases remaining between them. CDR3 region: CASSLGPKPYGYTF. CDR3 in DNA: TGCGCCAGCAGCTTGGGGCCGAAACCCTATGGCTACACCTTC.